The 30 T cell receptor beta chains listed next were all sequenced from one sample in a study of T cells after somatic rescue of genetic block. TCRdb's copy holds only in-frame clones and misses some; the assay was immunoSEQ multiplex PCR. Among 55,000 to 75,000 clones, 80% to 95% were seen once, and the ten largest hold about 2.9%. Input material: peripheral blood mononuclear cells (PBMCs). The receptor set was obtained from a man aged 40-50 years.

The V and J genes are TRBV7-2 and TRBJ2-5; 10 nucleotides align to TRBD1. There are 16 residues in the CDR3. Germline loops: CDR1 SGHTA, CDR2 FQGNSA. J was trimmed by 2 bases and V by 5 bases; bases with no gene match: 8. The DNA of the CDR3 is TGTGCCAGCAGCGCCTCCGGGACAGGGGCGCAAGAGACCCAGTACTTC. It is translated as CASSASGTGAQETQYF. Combining the CDR3 with reference TRBV7-2 and TRBJ2-5 gives the whole variable domain GAGVSQSPSNKVTEKGKDVELRCDPISGHTALYWYRQSLGQGLEFLIYFQGNSAPDKSGLPSDRFSAERTGGSVSTLTIQRTQQEDSAVYLCASSASGTGAQETQYFGPGTRLLVL.

The CDR3 bases are TGTGCCAGCCTCCGGGACAGTACCTACGAGCAGTACTTC. This translates into CASLRDSTYEQYF. The chain has TRBV2 and TRBJ2-5; 7 positions agree with TRBD1. The J call may be incorrect, as the DNA end agrees better with TRBJ2-7. The CDR3 is 13 amino acids. Germline CDR1 SNHLY, CDR2 FYNNEI.

The chain employs TRBV5-1 and TRBJ2-1, with TRBD1 identical over 8 bases. Germline CDR1 SGHRS, CDR2 YFSETQ. The CDR3 is 15 amino acids. The V gene end was trimmed by 0 bases and the J gene end by 6 bases; junction bases not matched to a gene: 5. This CDR3 reads CASSLVGTGINEQFF. The CDR3 DNA sequence: TGCGCCAGCAGCTTGGTTGGGACAGGTATCAATGAGCAGTTCTTC.

The chain couples TRBV7-9 to TRBJ2-5, with 15 bases fitting TRBD2. CDR1 SEHNR and CDR2 FQNEAQ come from the germline V gene (reference sequence). This CDR3 contains 17 residues. V gave up 4 bases and J gave up 5 bases; unmatched junction bases: 8. CDR3 nucleotides: TGTGCCAGCAGCTCAGGACTAGCGGGAGGGCCGAGGGAGACCCAGTACTTC. Its translation is CASSSGLAGGPRETQYF. The variable domain in full, with the rest retrieved from reference TRBV7-9 and TRBJ2-5, is DTGVSQNPRHKITKRGQNVTFRCDPISEHNRLYWYRQTLGQGPEFLTYFQNEAQLEKSRLLSDRFSAERPKGSFSTLEIQRTEQGDSAMYLCASSSGLAGGPRETQYFGPGTRLLVL.

The CDR3 coding sequence is TGTGCCAGCAGCCCCCCGGACAGGGGGATAGATACGCAGTATTTT. Its protein product is CASSPPDRGIDTQYF. The chain uses TRBV5-4 and TRBJ2-3; 10 positions agree with TRBD1. Germline CDR1 is SGHNT and CDR2 is YYREEE (reference sequence). The CDR3 totals 15 residues. The junction had 7 bases not matched to a gene; V was cut back by 4 bases and J by 5 bases.

The CDR3 loop is CASSQTGGINSPLHF. The CDR3, as DNA: TGTGCCAGCAGTCAGACAGGGGGCATTAATTCACCCCTCCACTTT. V gene TRBV6-5 combines with J gene TRBJ1-6; 10 bases map to TRBD1. CDR3 length equals 15 residues. Looked up from germline, CDR1 is MNHEY and CDR2 is SVGAGI. Germline trimming cut 5 bases from V and 6 bases from J; bases unmatched to any gene: 4.

The gene calls are TRBV7-9 and TRBJ2-2; 7 nucleotides match TRBD1. The germline V gene encodes CDR1 SEHNR and CDR2 FQNEAQ (reference sequence). V lost 10 bases and J lost 2; bases outside the gene matches: 4. The length of the CDR3 is 13 residues. In DNA, the CDR3 is TGTGCCACCCGGGACAGCAACACCGGGGAGCTGTTTTTT. Protein product: CATRDSNTGELFF.

This sequence joins TRBV10-2 and TRBJ2-2; no definite D call. The CDR3 consists of 14 residues. V was pared by 4 bases and J by 0 bases, with 6 bases between. Per the germline V gene, CDR1 is WSHSY and CDR2 is SAAADI. This CDR3 reads CASSVTSNTGELFF. The CDR3 DNA sequence: TGCGCCAGCAGTGTAACTTCGAACACCGGGGAGCTGTTTTTT.

The chain links TRBV13 to TRBJ1-3, with D possibly TRBD1 on 6 matching bases. CDR1 is PRHDT and CDR2 is FYEKMQ in the germline V gene (reference sequence). V shed 7 bases and J shed 0 bases, with 16 bases lying between them. The length of the CDR3 is 16 residues. The CDR3 DNA follows: TGTGCCAGCACCAAAGGTACAGGGAGCTCTGGAAACACCATATATTTT. It translates to CASTKGTGSSGNTIYF.

Details on this clone: At one end, the junction sequence differs from germline, possibly due to a read error. This chain connects TRBV7-7 to TRBJ2-5; 8 bases line up with TRBD2. The CDR3 is made up of 17 amino acids. Germline values: CDR1 SSHAT, CDR2 FNYEAQ (reference sequence). The CDR3, as DNA: TGTGCTAGCAGCCCCGGGGCTAGCGGGTCGCACCAAGAGACCCAGTACTTC. It encodes CASSPGASGSHQETQYF.

This clone was detected only once. This chain links TRBV11-2 with TRBJ1-5, with a tentative D call TRBD1 (6 bases). Germline CDR1 SGHAT, CDR2 FQNNGV. The CDR3 totals 18 residues. V lost 4 bases, J lost 1 base, and 20 bases lay in between. The CDR3 nucleotides read TGTGCCAGCAGCTGGGGGAGGGGGGACGGAGGAAGCAATCAGCCCCAGCATTTT. Protein product: CASSWGRGDGGSNQPQHF.

The chain employs TRBV28 and TRBJ1-6; D might be TRBD1 (5 bases). V lost 7 bases to trimming and J lost 3 bases, with 10 bases between them. Germline V CDR1 and CDR2: MDHEN, SYDVKM. CDR3 length equals 14 residues. The CDR3 nucleotides are TGTGCCAGCAAAAAGGGGTACTATAATTCACCCCTCCACTTT. This translates into CASKKGYYNSPLHF.

The chain joins TRBV19 to TRBJ1-5; 9 nucleotides agree with TRBD1. Germline CDR1 is LNHDA and CDR2 is SQIVND (reference sequence). The CDR3 has 16 residues. Germline trimming cut 5 bases from V and 1 base from J; bases unmatched to any gene: 6. In nucleotides, the CDR3 is TGTGCCAGTAGTCCGCGACAGGGGGTGAGCAATCAGCCCCAGCATTTT. Protein sequence: CASSPRQGVSNQPQHF.

The gene calls are TRBV7-9 and TRBJ1-1; D might be TRBD1 (5 bases). Trimming removed 6 bases at V and 3 bases at J, with 14 bases between. Germline loops: CDR1 SEHNR, CDR2 FQNEAQ (reference sequence). This CDR3 has 14 residues. The CDR3 bases are TGTGCCAGCAGTAGCCTTTTAGGGGACACTGAAGCTTTCTTT. Encoded protein: CASSSLLGDTEAFF.

J is TRBJ2-1 and V is TRBV7-2; D is undetermined. Trimming left V 5 bases short and J 7 bases short, with 15 bases between. The germline CDR1 and CDR2 sequences are SGHTA and FQGNSA. There are 14 residues in the CDR3. CDR3 sequence reads: CASSPNQGPNEQFF. CDR3 coding DNA: TGTGCCAGCAGCCCGAACCAAGGGCCGAATGAGCAGTTCTTC.

The CDR3 sequence is CASRDSGNQPQHF. In DNA form, the CDR3 reads TGTGCCAGTAGAGACAGTGGCAATCAGCCCCAGCATTTT. This chain links TRBV19 with TRBJ1-5, with a weak D call TRBD1 (5 bases). The CDR3 spans 13 residues. Between the trimmed V and J ends, which lost 6 bases and 2 bases, there was a span of 8 bases. Germline V CDR1 and CDR2: LNHDA, SQIVND (reference sequence).

The chain joins TRBV5-4 to TRBJ2-5; no clear D gene. From germline, CDR1 is SGHNT and CDR2 YYREEE (reference sequence). The CDR3 has 14 residues. V lost 1 base to trimming and J lost 4 bases, with 11 bases between them. CDR3 DNA: TGTGCCAGCAGCTTGACTTCCGTAATAGAGACCCAGTACTTC. It encodes CASSLTSVIETQYF.

The chain carries TRBV29-1 and TRBJ2-7, with 11 nucleotides matching TRBD1. The V and J ends lost 7 bases and 6 bases, in that order; junction bases with no gene match: 8. Germline V lookup: CDR1 SQVTM, CDR2 ANQGSEA. This CDR3 comprises 13 residues. CDR3 region: CSAAGTGGSEQYF. The CDR3 nucleotides read TGCAGCGCTGCCGGGACAGGGGGGAGCGAGCAGTACTTC.

This chain links TRBV18 with TRBJ2-5; D unclear. V dropped 6 bases and J dropped 0 bases, with 8 bases sitting between them. Germline CDR1 KGHSH, CDR2 LQKENI. The CDR3 runs 13 residues. CDR3 coding DNA: TGTGCCAGCTCGCCGCGTGACCAAGAGACCCAGTACTTC. Translating gives CASSPRDQETQYF. The variable domain in full, completed from reference TRBV18 and TRBJ2-5, reads NAGVMQNPRHLVRRRGQEARLRCSPMKGHSHVYWYRQLPEEGLKFMVYLQKENIIDESGMPKERFSAEFPKEGPSILRIQQVVRGDSAAYFCASSPRDQETQYFGPGTRLLVL.

This chain uses TRBV11-2 with TRBJ2-7, with 9 nucleotides matching TRBD1. Germline V gives CDR1 SGHAT, CDR2 FQNNGV. This CDR3 has 15 residues. V dropped 6 bases and J dropped 4; count of bases not matched to a gene: 10. The CDR3 DNA is TGTGCCAGCAGACACCCCGGGACAGGGCTTTACGAGCAGTACTTC. Its translation: CASRHPGTGLYEQYF.

J is TRBJ2-2 and V is TRBV19; 8 nucleotides match TRBD2. Germline trimming cut 6 bases from V and 4 bases from J; bases unmatched to any gene: 4. Germline lookup yields CDR1 LNHDA and CDR2 SQIVND (reference sequence). The CDR3 covers 14 residues. The CDR3 region has the DNA TGTGCCAGTAGCGGGAGGGAATCCACCGGGGAGCTGTTTTTT. Its protein product is CASSGRESTGELFF.

The chain couples TRBV4-2 to TRBJ2-6; D is unclear. V was trimmed by 0 bases and J by 1 base, leaving 10 bases between them. CDR1 LGHNA and CDR2 YNFKEQ come from the germline V gene. This CDR3 has 17 residues. CDR3 coding DNA: TGTGCCAGCAGCCAAGATTACTTACCTTCTGGGGCCAACGTCCTGACTTTC. This codes for CASSQDYLPSGANVLTF.

The V call is TRBV19, the J call TRBJ2-1, with D perhaps TRBD2 (8 bases). Trimming took off 5 bases at V and 8 bases at J, with 37 bases between the two ends. The CDR3 spans 21 residues. The germline CDR1 and CDR2 sequences are LNHDA and SQIVND (reference sequence). The CDR3 DNA sequence: TGTGCCAGTAGTCCTCTACAGGGGACCCCGACGGGAGGGCCTTATTTCCATGAGCAGTTCTTC. This codes for CASSPLQGTPTGGPYFHEQFF. The full variable domain, rest sourced from reference TRBV19 and TRBJ2-1, is DGGITQSPKYLFRKEGQNVTLSCEQNLNHDAMYWYRQDPGQGLRLIYYSQIVNDFQKGDIAEGYSVSREKKESFPLTVTSAQKNPTAFYLCASSPLQGTPTGGPYFHEQFFGPGTRLTVL.

The chain employs TRBV7-9 and TRBJ1-3; D remains ambiguous. Trimming took 7 bases from V and 4 from J, leaving 11 bases between them. The CDR3 is 13 residues long. Germline loops: CDR1 SEHNR, CDR2 FQNEAQ (reference sequence). The CDR3: CASKLLSGNTIYF. The CDR3 nucleotides read TGTGCCAGCAAGCTTTTATCCGGAAACACCATATATTTT.

This chain links TRBV7-2 with TRBJ2-3, with TRBD1 as a possible D gene (6 bases). This CDR3 is built from 14 residues. Germline assignment: CDR1 SGHTA and CDR2 FQGNSA. Trimming took 5 bases from V and 2 from J, leaving 11 bases between them. CDR3 DNA: TGTGCCAGCAGCCCTGGACAGCCCACAGATACGCAGTATTTT. It yields the protein CASSPGQPTDTQYF.

This chain connects TRBV5-1 to TRBJ2-5; D is undetermined. Per germline, CDR1 SGHRS and CDR2 YFSETQ. V was clipped by 0 bases and J by 1 base, with 7 bases between them. The CDR3 loop spans 14 amino acids. The CDR3, as DNA: TGCGCCAGCAGCTTGGTTCCAGCCCAAGAGACCCAGTACTTC. Residues: CASSLVPAQETQYF.

This chain joins TRBV7-9 and TRBJ2-7; unclear D gene. From germline, CDR1 is SEHNR and CDR2 FQNEAQ (reference sequence). Trimming removed 4 bases from V and 0 bases from J, with 13 bases in between. This CDR3 has 15 residues. CDR3 in amino acids: CASSSVYSYSYEQYF. Here the CDR3 DNA reads TGTGCCAGCAGCTCCGTTTACAGTTACTCCTACGAGCAGTACTTC.

The V call is TRBV19, the J call TRBJ2-7; 9 nucleotides align to TRBD1. Germline assignment: CDR1 LNHDA and CDR2 SQIVND (reference sequence). The CDR3 totals 13 residues. After removal of 3 bases from V and 12 bases from J, the junction contained 9 bases not matched to a gene. The CDR3 coding sequence is TGTGCCAGTAGTATGGACGCCGGGACAGGGCTGTACTTC. Translation: CASSMDAGTGLYF.

The V and J genes are TRBV27 and TRBJ2-3, with TRBD2 matching over 14 bases. The V and J ends lost 3 bases and 3 bases, in that order; junction bases with no gene match: 8. In germline, CDR1 is MNHEY, CDR2 SMNVEV (reference sequence). There are 18 residues in the CDR3. The DNA of the CDR3 is TGTGCCAGCAGTTTGGGGGGGACTAGCGGGAGTTGGACAGATACGCAGTATTTT. This encodes CASSLGGTSGSWTDTQYF.

This clone came up once. J is TRBJ1-4 and V is TRBV4-1; D ambiguous. Germline V gene sequence: CDR1 MGHRA, CDR2 YSYEKL. The V and J ends lost 4 bases and 8 bases respectively, with 8 bases between them. This CDR3 spans 12 amino acids. CDR3 loop: CASSRAGEKLFF. As DNA, the CDR3 is TGCGCCAGCAGCCGGGCGGGGGAAAAACTGTTTTTT.